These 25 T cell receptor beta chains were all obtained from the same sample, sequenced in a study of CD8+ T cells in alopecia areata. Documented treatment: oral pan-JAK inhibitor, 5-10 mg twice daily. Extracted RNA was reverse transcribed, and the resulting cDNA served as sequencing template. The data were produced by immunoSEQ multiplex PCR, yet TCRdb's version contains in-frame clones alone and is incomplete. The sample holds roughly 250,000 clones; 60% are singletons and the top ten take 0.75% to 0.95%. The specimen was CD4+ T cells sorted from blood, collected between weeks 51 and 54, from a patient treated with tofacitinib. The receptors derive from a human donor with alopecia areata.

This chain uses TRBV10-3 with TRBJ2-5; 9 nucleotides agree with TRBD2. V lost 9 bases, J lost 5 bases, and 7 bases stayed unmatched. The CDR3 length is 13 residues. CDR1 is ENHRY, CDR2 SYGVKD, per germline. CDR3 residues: CAMGGGAGETQYF. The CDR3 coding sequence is TGTGCCATGGGCGGGGGGGCCGGCGAGACCCAGTACTTC.

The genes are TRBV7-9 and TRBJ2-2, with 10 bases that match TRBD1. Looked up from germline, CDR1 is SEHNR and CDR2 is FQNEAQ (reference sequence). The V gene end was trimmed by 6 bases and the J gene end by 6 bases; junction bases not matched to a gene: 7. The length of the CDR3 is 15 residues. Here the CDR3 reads CASSPGTGDSGELFF. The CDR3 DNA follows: TGTGCCAGCAGTCCCGGGACAGGGGATTCCGGGGAGCTGTTTTTT.

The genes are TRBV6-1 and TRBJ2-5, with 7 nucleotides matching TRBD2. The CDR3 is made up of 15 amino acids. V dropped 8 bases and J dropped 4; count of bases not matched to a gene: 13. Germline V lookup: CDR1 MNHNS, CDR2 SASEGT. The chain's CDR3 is CASVVRDYPIETQYF. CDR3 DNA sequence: TGTGCCAGCGTCGTCCGGGACTACCCCATAGAGACCCAGTACTTC.

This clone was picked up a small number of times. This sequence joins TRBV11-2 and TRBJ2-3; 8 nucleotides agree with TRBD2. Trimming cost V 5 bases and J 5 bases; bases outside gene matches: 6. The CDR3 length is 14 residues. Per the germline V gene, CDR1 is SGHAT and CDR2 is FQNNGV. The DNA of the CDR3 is TGTGCCAGCAGCCCGGCGGGGGGTCGAGATACGCAGTATTTT. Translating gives CASSPAGGRDTQYF. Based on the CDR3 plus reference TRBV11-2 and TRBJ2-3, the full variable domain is EAGVAQSPRYKIIEKRQSVAFWCNPISGHATLYWYQQILGQGPKLLIQFQNNGVVDDSQLPKDRFSAERLKGVDSTLKIQPAKLEDSAVYLCASSPAGGRDTQYFGPGTRLTVL.

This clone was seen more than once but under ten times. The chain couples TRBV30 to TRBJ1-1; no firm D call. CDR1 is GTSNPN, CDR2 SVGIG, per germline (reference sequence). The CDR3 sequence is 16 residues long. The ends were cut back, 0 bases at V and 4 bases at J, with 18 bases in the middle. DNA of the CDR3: TGTGCCTGGAGTGTTTGGGGTACGGAATGGAGCACTGAAGCTTTCTTT. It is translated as CAWSVWGTEWSTEAFF. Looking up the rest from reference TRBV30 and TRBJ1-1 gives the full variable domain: SQTIHQWPATLVQPVGSPLSLECTVEGTSNPNLYWYRQAAGRGLQLLFYSVGIGQISSEVPQNLSASRPQDRQFILSSKKLLLSDSGFYLCAWSVWGTEWSTEAFFGQGTRLTVV.

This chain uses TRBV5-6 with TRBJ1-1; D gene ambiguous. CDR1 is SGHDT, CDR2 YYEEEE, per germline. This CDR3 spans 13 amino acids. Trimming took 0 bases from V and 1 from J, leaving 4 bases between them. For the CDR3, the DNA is TGTGCCAGCAGCTTGGCCCGGAACACTGAAGCTTTCTTT. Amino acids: CASSLARNTEAFF. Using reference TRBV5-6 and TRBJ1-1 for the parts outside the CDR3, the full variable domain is DAGVTQSPTHLIKTRGQQVTLRCSPKSGHDTVSWYQQALGQGPQFIFQYYEEEERQRGNFPDRFSGHQFPNYSSELNVNALLLGDSALYLCASSLARNTEAFFGQGTRLTVV.

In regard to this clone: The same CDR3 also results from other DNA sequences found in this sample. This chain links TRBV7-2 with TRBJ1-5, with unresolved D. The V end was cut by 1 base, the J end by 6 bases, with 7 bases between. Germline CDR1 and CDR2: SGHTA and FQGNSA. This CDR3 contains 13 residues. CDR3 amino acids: CASSLGVGQPQHF. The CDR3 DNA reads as TGTGCCAGCAGCTTAGGGGTGGGTCAGCCCCAGCATTTT.

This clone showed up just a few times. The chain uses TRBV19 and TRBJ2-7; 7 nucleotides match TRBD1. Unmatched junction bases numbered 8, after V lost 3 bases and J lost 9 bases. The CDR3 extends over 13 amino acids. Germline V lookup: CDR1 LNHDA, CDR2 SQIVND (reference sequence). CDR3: CASSMDRDSRQYF. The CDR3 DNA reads TGTGCCAGTAGTATGGACCGGGACAGCCGGCAGTACTTC.

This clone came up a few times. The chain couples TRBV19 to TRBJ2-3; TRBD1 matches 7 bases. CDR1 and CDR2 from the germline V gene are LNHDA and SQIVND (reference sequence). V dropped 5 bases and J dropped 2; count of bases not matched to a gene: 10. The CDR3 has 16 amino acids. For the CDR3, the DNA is TGTGCCAGTAGTGGCGAACAGGGGACCTACACAGATACGCAGTATTTT. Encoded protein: CASSGEQGTYTDTQYF.

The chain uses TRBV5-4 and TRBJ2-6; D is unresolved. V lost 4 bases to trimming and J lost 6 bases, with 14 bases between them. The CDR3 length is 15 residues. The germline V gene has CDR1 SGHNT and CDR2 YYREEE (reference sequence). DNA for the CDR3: TGTGCCAGCAGCCAAGTGGCAGCCGAGGCCAACGTCCTGACTTTC. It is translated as CASSQVAAEANVLTF. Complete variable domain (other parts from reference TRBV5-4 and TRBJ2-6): ETGVTQSPTHLIKTRGQQVTLRCSSQSGHNTVSWYQQALGQGPQFIFQYYREEENGRGNFPPRFSGLQFPNYSSELNVNALELDDSALYLCASSQVAAEANVLTFGAGSRLTVL.

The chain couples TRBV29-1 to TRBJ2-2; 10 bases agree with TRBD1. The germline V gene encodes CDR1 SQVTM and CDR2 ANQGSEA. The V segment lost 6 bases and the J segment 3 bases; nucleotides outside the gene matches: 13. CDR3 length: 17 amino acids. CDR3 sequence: CSVAGTGVSRDTGELFF. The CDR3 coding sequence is TGCAGCGTCGCCGGGACAGGGGTTTCTCGGGACACCGGGGAGCTGTTTTTT.

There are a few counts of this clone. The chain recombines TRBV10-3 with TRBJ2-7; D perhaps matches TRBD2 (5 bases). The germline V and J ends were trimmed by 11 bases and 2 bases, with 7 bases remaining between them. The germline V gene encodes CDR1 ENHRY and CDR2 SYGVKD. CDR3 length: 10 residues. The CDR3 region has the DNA TGTGCCGCCGGGGCCTACGAGCAGTACTTC. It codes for CAAGAYEQYF.

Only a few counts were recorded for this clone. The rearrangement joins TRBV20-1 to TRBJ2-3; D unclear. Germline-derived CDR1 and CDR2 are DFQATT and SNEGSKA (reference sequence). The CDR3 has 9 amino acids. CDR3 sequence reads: CTGWDTQYF. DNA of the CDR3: TGCACCGGGTGGGATACGCAGTATTTT.

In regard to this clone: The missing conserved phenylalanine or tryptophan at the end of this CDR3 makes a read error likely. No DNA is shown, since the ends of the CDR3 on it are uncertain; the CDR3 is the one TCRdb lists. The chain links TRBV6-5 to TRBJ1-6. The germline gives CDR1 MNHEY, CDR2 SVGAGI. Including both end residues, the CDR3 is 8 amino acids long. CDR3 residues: CASRRRPL.

This CDR3 reads CASSVGWAGVSPLHF. CDR3 DNA: TGTGCCAGCAGCGTAGGATGGGCAGGGGTTTCACCCCTCCACTTT. The rearrangement joins TRBV9 to TRBJ1-6; a possible D gene is TRBD1 (6 bases). This CDR3 comprises 15 residues. Trimming took 0 bases from V and 9 from J, leaving 13 bases between them. Germline CDR1 and CDR2: SGDLS and YYNGEE.

CDR3 coding DNA: TGCAGCGTTGCATGGGCCGAGACCCAGTACTTC. Translation: CSVAWAETQYF. The rearrangement uses TRBV29-1 and TRBJ2-5; no reliable D call. The V gene's germline CDR1 is SQVTM and CDR2 ANQGSEA. The ends were cut back, 4 bases at V and 5 bases at J, with 8 bases in the middle. This CDR3 is built from 11 residues.

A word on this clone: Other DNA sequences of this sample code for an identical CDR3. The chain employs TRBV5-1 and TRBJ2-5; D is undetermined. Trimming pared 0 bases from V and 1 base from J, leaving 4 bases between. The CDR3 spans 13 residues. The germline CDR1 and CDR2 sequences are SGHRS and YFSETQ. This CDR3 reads CASSLGPQETQYF. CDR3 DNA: TGCGCCAGCAGCTTGGGACCCCAAGAGACCCAGTACTTC.

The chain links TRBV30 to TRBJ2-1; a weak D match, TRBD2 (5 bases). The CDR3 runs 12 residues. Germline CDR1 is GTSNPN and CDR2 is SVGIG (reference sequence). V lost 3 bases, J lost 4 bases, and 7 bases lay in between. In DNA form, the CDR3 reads TGTGCCTGGAGGTCGGGGTACAATGAGCAGTTCTTC. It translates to CAWRSGYNEQFF.

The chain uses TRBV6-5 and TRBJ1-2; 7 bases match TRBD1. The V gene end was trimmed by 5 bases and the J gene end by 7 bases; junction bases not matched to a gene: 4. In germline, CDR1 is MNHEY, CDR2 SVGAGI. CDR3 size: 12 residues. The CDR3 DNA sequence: TGTGCCAGCAGTATCACAGGGGCTGGCTACACCTTC. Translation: CASSITGAGYTF.

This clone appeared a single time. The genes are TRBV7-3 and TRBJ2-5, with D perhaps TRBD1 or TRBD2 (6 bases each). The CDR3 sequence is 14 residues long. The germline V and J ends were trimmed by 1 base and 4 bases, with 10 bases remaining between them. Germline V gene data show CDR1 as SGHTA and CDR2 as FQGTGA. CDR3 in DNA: TGTGCCAGCAGCTTAAACAGGGAGGCAGAGACCCAGTACTTC. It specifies CASSLNREAETQYF.

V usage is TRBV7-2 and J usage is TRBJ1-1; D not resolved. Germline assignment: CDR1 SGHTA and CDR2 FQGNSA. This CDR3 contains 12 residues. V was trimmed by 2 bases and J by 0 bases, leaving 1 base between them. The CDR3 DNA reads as TGTGCCAGCAGCTTATTGAACACTGAAGCTTTCTTT. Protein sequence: CASSLLNTEAFF.

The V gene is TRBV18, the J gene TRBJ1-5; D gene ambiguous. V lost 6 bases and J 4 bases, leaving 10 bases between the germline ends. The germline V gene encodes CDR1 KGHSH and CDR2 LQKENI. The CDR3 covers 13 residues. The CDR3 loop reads CASSQERNQPQHF. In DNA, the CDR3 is TGTGCCAGCTCCCAGGAGCGGAATCAGCCCCAGCATTTT. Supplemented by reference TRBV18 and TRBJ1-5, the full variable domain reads NAGVMQNPRHLVRRRGQEARLRCSPMKGHSHVYWYRQLPEEGLKFMVYLQKENIIDESGMPKERFSAEFPKEGPSILRIQQVVRGDSAAYFCASSQERNQPQHFGDGTRLSIL.

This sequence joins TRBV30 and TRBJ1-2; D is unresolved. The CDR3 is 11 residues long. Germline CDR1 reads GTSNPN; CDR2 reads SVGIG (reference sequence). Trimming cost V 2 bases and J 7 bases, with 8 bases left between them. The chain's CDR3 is CAWSLTFGYTF. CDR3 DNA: TGTGCCTGGAGTTTGACTTTTGGCTACACCTTC.

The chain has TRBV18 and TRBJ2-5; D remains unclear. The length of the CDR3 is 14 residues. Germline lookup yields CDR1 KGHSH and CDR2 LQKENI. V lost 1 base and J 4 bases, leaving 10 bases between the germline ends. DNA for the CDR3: TGTGCCAGCTCACCACAGGCAGCCAGAGAGACCCAGTACTTC. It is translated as CASSPQAARETQYF.

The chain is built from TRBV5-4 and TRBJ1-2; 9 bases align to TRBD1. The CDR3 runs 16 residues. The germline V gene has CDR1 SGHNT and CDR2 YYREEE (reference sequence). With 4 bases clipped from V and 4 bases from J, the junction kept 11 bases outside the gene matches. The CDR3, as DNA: TGTGCCAGCAGCAGACCCACAGGGGGCGCGGGCTATGGCTACACCTTC. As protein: CASSRPTGGAGYGYTF.